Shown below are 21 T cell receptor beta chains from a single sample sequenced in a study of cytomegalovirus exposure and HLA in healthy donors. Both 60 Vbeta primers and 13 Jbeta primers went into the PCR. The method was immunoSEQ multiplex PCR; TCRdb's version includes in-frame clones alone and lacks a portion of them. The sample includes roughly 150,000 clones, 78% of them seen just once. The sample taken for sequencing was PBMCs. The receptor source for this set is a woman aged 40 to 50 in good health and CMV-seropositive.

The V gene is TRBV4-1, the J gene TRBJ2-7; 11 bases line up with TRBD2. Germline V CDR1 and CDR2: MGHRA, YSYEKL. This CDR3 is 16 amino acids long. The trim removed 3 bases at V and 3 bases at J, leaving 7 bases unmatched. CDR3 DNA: TGCGCCAGCAGCCACCCAGGACTAGCGGGCCACTACGAGCAGTACTTC. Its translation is CASSHPGLAGHYEQYF.

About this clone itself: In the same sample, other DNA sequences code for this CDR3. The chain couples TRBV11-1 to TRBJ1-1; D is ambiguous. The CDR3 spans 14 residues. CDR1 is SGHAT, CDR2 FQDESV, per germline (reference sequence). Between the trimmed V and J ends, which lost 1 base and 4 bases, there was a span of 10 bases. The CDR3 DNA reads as TGTGCCAGCAGCTTAGGACGAGGGAGCACTGAAGCTTTCTTT. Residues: CASSLGRGSTEAFF.

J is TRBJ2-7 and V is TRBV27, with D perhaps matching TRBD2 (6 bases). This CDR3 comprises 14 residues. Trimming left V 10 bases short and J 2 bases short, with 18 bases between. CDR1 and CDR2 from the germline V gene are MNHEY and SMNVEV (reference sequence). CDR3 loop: CATNSGLPPYEQYF. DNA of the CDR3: TGTGCCACTAACAGCGGGCTCCCTCCCTACGAGCAGTACTTC.

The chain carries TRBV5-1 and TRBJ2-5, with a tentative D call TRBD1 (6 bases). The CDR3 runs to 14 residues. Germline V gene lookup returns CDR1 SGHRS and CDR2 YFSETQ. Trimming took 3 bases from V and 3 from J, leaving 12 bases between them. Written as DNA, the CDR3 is TGCGCCAGCAGCTCAAGGTCAGGGGAAGAGACCCAGTACTTC. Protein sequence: CASSSRSGEETQYF.

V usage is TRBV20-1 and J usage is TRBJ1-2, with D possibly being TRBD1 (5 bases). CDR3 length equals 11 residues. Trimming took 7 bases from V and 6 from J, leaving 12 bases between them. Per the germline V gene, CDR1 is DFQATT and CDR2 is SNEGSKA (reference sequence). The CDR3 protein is CSGRVSDGYTF. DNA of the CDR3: TGCAGTGGCAGGGTGAGTGATGGCTACACCTTC.

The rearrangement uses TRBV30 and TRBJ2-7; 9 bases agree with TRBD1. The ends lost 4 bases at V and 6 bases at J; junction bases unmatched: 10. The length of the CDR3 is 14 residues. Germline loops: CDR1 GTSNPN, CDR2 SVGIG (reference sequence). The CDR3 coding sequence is TGTGCCTGGATACTCCGGGACAGGGAGAGCGAGCAGTACTTC. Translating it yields CAWILRDRESEQYF.

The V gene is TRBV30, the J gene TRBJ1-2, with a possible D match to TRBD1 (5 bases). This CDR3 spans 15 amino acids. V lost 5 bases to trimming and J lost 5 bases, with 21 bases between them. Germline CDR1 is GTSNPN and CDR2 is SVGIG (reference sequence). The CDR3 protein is CAWGGLSGPHYGYTF. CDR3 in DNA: TGTGCCTGGGGAGGGCTCTCAGGGCCGCATTATGGCTACACCTTC.

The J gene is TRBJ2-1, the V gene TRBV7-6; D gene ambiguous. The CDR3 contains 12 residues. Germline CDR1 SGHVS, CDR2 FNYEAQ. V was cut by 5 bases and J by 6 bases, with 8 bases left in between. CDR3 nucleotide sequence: TGTGCCAGCAGCCACCTAGTCAATGAGCAGTTCTTC. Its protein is CASSHLVNEQFF.

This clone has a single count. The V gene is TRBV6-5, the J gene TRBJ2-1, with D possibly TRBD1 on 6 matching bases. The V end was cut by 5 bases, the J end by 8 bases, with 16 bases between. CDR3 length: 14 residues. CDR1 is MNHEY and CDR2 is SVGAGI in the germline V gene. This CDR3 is CASSGTLPADEQFF. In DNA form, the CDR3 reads TGTGCCAGCAGTGGGACACTCCCAGCGGATGAGCAGTTCTTC.

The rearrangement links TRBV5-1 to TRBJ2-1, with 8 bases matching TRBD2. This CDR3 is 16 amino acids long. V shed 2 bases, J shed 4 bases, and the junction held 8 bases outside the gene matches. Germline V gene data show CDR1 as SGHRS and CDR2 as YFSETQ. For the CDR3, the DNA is TGCGCCAGCAGCTTCAGGCTAGCGGGCGTATACAATGAGCAGTTCTTC. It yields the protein CASSFRLAGVYNEQFF.

The CDR3 sequence: CASSSRTGGGRAEQFF. As DNA, the CDR3 is TGTGCCAGCAGCTCCCGGACAGGGGGCGGGAGGGCTGAGCAGTTCTTC. The chain recombines TRBV7-6 with TRBJ2-1; 11 nucleotides align to TRBD1. Looked up from germline, CDR1 is SGHVS and CDR2 is FNYEAQ. Trimming removed 4 bases from V and 9 bases from J; junction bases left unmatched: 11. The CDR3 length is 16 residues.

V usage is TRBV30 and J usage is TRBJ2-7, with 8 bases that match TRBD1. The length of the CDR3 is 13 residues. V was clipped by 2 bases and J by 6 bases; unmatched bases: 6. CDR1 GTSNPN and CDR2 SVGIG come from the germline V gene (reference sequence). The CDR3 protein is CAWSPRQGIEQYF. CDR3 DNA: TGTGCCTGGAGTCCGAGACAGGGGATCGAGCAGTACTTC.

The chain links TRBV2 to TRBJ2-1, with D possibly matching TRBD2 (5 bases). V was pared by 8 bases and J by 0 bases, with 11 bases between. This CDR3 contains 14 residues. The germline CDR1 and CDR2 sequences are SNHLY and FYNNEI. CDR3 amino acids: CASLAGFSYNEQFF. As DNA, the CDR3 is TGTGCCAGCTTGGCGGGTTTCTCCTACAATGAGCAGTTCTTC.

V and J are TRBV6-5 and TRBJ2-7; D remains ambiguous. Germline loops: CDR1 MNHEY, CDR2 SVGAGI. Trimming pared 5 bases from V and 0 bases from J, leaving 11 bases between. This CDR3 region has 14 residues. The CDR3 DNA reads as TGTGCCAGCAGTAACCTTCTAAGCTCCTACGAGCAGTACTTC. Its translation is CASSNLLSSYEQYF.

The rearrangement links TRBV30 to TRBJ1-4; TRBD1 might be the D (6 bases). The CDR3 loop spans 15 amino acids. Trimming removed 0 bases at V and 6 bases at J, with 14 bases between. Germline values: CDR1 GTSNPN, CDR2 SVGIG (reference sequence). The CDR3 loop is CAWSVLGGADEKLFF. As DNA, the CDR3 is TGTGCCTGGAGTGTATTGGGGGGGGCGGATGAAAAACTGTTTTTT. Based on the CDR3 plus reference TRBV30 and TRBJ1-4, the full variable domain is SQTIHQWPATLVQPVGSPLSLECTVEGTSNPNLYWYRQAAGRGLQLLFYSVGIGQISSEVPQNLSASRPQDRQFILSSKKLLLSDSGFYLCAWSVLGGADEKLFFGSGTQLSVL.

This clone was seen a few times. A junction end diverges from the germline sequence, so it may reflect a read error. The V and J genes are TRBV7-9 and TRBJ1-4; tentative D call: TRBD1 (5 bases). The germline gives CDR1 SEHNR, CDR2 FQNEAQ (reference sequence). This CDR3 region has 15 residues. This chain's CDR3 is CSSSPPYQGNEKLFF. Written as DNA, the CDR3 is TGTTCCAGCAGCCCTCCTTACCAGGGAAATGAAAAACTGTTTTTT.

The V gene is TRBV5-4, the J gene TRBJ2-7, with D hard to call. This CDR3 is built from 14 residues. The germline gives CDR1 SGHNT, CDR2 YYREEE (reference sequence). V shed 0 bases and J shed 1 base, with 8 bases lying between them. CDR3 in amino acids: CASSLDTRSYEQYF. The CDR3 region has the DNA TGTGCCAGCAGCTTGGATACGCGTTCCTACGAGCAGTACTTC.

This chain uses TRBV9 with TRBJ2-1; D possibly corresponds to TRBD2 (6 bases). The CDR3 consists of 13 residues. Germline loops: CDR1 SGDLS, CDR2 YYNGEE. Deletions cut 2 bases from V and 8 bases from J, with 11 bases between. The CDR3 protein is CASSVRLGDEQFF. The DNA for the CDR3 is TGTGCCAGCAGCGTCAGACTAGGCGATGAGCAGTTCTTC.

In nucleotides, the CDR3 is TGCGCCAGCAGCCAGGTCGACAGGAGCTATGGCTACACCTTC. Translation: CASSQVDRSYGYTF. The rearrangement joins TRBV4-1 to TRBJ1-2; D possibly corresponds to TRBD1 (6 bases). CDR3 size: 14 residues. The germline V gene encodes CDR1 MGHRA and CDR2 YSYEKL. The V and J ends lost 3 bases and 4 bases respectively, with 12 bases between them.

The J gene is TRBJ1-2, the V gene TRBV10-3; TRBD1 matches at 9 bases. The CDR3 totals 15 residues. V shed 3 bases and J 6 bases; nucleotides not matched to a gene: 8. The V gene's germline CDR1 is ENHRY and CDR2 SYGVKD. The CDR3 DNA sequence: TGTGCCATCAGTGAAGGGACAGGGAGAGGACATGGCTACACCTTC. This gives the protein CAISEGTGRGHGYTF.

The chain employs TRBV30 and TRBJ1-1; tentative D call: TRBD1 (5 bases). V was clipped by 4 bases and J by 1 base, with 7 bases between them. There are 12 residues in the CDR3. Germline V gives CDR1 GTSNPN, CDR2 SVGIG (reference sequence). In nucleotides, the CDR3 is TGTGCCTGGACCAGGGAGAACACTGAAGCTTTCTTT. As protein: CAWTRENTEAFF.